This T cell receptor (beta chain) was recovered during a study of T cell repertoires in cytomegalovirus infection. Across the whole study: It was the public TCR beta signatures that indicated both CMV infection and matching HLA type.

Trimming removed 6 bases from V and 0 bases from J; junction bases left unmatched: 2. Germline V CDR1 and CDR2: ENHRY, SYGVKD. The CDR3 runs to 15 residues. TCRdb reanalysed the reads using MiXCR and keeps one entry per CDR3 protein. The sample contains approximately 400,000 distinct CDR3 sequences, approximately 32% of which appear only once. This clonotype occurred a few times. Sequencing used PBMCs. This clonotype was obtained from a human donor in good health (CMV status not recorded). Some clones in this sample may be carry-over from other donors' samples. This chain joins TRBV10-3 and TRBJ2-1; 10 bases align to TRBD2. In DNA form, the CDR3 reads TGTGCCATCAGCTCTAGCGGGGGCTCCTACAATGAGCAGTTCTTC. Its protein is CAISSSGGSYNEQFF.